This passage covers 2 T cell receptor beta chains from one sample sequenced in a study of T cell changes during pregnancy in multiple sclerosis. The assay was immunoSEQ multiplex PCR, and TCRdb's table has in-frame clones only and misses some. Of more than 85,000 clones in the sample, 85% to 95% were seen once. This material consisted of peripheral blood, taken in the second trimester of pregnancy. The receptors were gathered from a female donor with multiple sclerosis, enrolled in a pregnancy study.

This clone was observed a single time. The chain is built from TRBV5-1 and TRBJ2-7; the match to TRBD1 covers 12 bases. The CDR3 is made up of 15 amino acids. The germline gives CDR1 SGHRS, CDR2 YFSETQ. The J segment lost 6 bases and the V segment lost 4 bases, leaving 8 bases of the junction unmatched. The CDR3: CASSQNRDRGLEQYF. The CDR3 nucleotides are TGCGCCAGCAGCCAAAACCGGGACAGGGGGCTCGAGCAGTACTTC.

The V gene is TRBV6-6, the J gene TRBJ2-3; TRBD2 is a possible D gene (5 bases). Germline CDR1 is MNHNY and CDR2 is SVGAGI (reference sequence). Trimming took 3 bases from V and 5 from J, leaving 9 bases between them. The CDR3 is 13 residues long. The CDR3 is CASSYLEGDTQYF. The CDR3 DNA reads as TGTGCCAGCAGTTATCTAGAGGGAGATACGCAGTATTTT.